This T cell receptor (beta chain) was obtained from a study of T-cell reconstitution after alpha-beta-depleted transplantation in children. It was with unique molecular identifiers that the TCRbeta library was prepared. TCRdb re-analysed the PCR reads in MiXCR, keeping a single row per CDR3 protein. The sample consists of some 120,000 distinct CDR3 sequences, about 9.6% of them appearing once. The germline V gene encodes CDR1 MNHEY and CDR2 SMNVEV (reference sequence). Trimming cost V 10 bases and J 0 bases, with 9 bases left between them. This CDR3 has 13 residues. For this clonotype: Its cognate antigen is unknown.

Broader study findings: T cells produced anew were the main source of T-cell counts and diversity one year after transplant. Reportedly, only several hundred clones from non-depleted graft cells drove alpha-beta T-cell counts at about two months.

Source: PBMCs, mostly from graft donor cells, taken 180 days after TCRalphabeta/CD19-depleted stem cell transplant. The rearrangement joins TRBV27 to TRBJ2-2; the D call may be TRBD1 or TRBD2 (5 bases each). This TCR was recovered from a girl under two years old who had a stem cell transplant for combined immunodeficiency, so the T cells may come from the graft donor. CDR3 protein: CAIGTTNTGELFF. CDR3 DNA sequence: TGTGCCATCGGGACCACGAACACCGGGGAGCTGTTTTTT.